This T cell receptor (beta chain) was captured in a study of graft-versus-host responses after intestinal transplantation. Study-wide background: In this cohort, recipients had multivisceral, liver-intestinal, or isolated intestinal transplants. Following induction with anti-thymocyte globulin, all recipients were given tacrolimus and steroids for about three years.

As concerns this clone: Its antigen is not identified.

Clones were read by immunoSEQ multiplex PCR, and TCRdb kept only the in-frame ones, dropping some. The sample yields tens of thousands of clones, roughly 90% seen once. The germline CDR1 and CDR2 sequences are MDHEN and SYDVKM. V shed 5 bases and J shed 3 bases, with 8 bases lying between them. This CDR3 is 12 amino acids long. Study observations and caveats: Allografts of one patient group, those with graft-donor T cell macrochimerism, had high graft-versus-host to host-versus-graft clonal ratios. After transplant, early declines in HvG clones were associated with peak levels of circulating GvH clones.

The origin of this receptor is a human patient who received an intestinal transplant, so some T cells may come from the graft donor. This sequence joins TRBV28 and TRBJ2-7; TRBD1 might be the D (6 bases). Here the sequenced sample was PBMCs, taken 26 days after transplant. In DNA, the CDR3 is TGTGCCAGCAGTAAGGACAGCTACGAGCAGTACTTC. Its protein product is CASSKDSYEQYF. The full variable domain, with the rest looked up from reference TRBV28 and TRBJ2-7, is DVKVTQSSRYLVKRTGEKVFLECVQDMDHENMFWYRQDPGLGLRLIYFSYDVKMKEKGDIPEGYSVSREKKERFSLILESASTNQTSMYLCASSKDSYEQYFGPGTRLTVT.